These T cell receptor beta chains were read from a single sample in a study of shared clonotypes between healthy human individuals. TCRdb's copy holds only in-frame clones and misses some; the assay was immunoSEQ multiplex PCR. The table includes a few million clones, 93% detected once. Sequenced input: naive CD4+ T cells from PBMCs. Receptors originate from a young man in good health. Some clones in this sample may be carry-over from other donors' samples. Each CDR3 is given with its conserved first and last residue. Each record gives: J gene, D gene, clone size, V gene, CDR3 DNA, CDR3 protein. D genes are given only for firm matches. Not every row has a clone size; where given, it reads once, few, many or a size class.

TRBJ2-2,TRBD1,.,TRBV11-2,TGTGCCAGCAGCAGGCAACAGGGGACCGGGGAGCTGTTTTTT,CASSRQQGTGELFF
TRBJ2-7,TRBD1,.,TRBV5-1,TGCGCCAGCAGCTTGGCTCCGCCGGGACAGGGCGGGGAGCAGTACTTC,CASSLAPPGQGGEQYF
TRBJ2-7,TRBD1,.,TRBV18,TGTGCCAGCTCATCGGACAGGGGGATGGTCGAGCAGTACTTC,CASSSDRGMVEQYF
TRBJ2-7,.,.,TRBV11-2,TGTGCCAGCAGCTTGTCGAGCGGATCCTCCTACGAGCAGTACTTC,CASSLSSGSSYEQYF
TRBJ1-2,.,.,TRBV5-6,TGTGCCAGCAGCTTGAGGGCAGGCCGCTATGGCTACACCTTC,CASSLRAGRYGYTF
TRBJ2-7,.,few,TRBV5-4,TGTGCCAGCAGCTTGGCCGGGACACGGCAGTACTTC,CASSLAGTRQYF
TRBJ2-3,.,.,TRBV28,TGTGCCAGCGGTAAGGGGACCACAGATACGCAGTATTTT,CASGKGTTDTQYF
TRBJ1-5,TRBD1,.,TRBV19,TGTGCCAGTAGTATCTCTGGCCCCCGGGACAGCTATAATAGCAATCAGCCCCAGCATTTT,CASSISGPRDSYNSNQPQHF
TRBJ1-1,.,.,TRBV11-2,TGTGCCAGCAGCTTAGATCCCGGGTTCGCTGAAGCTTTCTTT,CASSLDPGFAEAFF
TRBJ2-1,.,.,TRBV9,TGTGCCAGCAGCCCGGGACCGCCGCCCTACAATGAGCAGTTCTTC,CASSPGPPPYNEQFF
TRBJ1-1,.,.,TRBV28,TGTGCCAGCAGCCCCCCGACAGGTTTAAGCACTGAAGCTTTCTTT,CASSPPTGLSTEAFF
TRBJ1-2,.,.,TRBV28,TGTGCCAGCAGCCCGTATTGGGGCAACTATGGCTACACCTTC,CASSPYWGNYGYTF
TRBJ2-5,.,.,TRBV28,TGTGCCAGCAGTTTAGGAGGGGGCAAAGAGACCCAGTACTTC,CASSLGGGKETQYF
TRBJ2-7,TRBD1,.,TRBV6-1,TGTGCCAGCAGTGGGGACAGGACCTCCTACGAGCAGTACTTC,CASSGDRTSYEQYF
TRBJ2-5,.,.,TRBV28,TGTGCCAGCAGTTTTCAACCCAGTCAAGAGACCCAGTACTTC,CASSFQPSQETQYF
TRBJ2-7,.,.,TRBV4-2,TGTGCCAGCAGCCAAGGGCGGACAAGGAGCTCCTACGAGCAGTACTTC,CASSQGRTRSSYEQYF
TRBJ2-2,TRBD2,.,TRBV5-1,TGCGCCAGCAGCTTGGGCGGGGGGCCGAACACCGGGGAGCTGTTTTTT,CASSLGGGPNTGELFF
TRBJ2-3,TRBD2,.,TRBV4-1,TGCGCCAGCAGTCGACTTAGGTCCGGTAGCGGGAGTGCAGATACGCAGTATTTT,CASSRLRSGSGSADTQYF
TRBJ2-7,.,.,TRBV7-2,TGTGCCAGCAGCTATTCCCAGGGCTACGAGCAGTACTTC,CASSYSQGYEQYF
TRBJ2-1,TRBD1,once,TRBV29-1,TGCAGCGTTGAAGGGGGACAGGGCTACAATGAGCAGTTCTTC,CSVEGGQGYNEQFF
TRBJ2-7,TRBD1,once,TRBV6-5,TGTGCCAGCAGTCCGGACAGGGGACGGGCCGAGCAGTACTTC,CASSPDRGRAEQYF
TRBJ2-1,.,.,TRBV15,TGTGCCACCAGCAGAGAGGGTTACAATGAGCAGTTCTTC,CATSREGYNEQFF
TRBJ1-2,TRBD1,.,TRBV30,TGTGCCTGGTCGCAGGGGGGAGGCTATGGCTACACCTTC,CAWSQGGGYGYTF